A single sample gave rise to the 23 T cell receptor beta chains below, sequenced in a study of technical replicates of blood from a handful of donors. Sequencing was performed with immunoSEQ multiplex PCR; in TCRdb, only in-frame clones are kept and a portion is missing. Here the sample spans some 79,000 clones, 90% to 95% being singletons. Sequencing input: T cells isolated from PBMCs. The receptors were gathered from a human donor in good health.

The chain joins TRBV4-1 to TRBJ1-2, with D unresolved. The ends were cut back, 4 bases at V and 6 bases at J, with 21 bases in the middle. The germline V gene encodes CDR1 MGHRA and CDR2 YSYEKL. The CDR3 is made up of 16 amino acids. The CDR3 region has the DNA TGCGCCAGCAGCCCCGGGTCTTCTCCGGGGTCAGATGGCTACACCTTC. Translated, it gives CASSPGSSPGSDGYTF.

The CDR3 DNA sequence: TGTGCCAGCAGCTTGATAGGGAGGTACTACGAGCAGTACTTC. Translated: CASSLIGRYYEQYF. The chain combines TRBV11-2 with TRBJ2-7; tentative D call: TRBD2 (6 bases). CDR1 is SGHAT and CDR2 is FQNNGV in the germline V gene. V was cut by 3 bases and J by 3 bases, with 12 bases left in between. This CDR3 spans 14 amino acids.

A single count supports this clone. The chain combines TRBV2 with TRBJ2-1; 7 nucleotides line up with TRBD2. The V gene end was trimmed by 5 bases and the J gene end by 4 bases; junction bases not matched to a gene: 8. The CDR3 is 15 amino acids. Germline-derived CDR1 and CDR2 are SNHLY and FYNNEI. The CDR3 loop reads CASSPLAAGYNEQFF. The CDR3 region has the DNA TGTGCCAGCAGTCCCCTAGCGGCGGGGTACAATGAGCAGTTCTTC.

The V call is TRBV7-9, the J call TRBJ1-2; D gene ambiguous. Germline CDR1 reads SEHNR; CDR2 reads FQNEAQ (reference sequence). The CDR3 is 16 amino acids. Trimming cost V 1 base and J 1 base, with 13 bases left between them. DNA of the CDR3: TGTGCCAGCAGCTTAGTATTTGGGCAGGTTAACTATGGCTACACCTTC. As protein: CASSLVFGQVNYGYTF.

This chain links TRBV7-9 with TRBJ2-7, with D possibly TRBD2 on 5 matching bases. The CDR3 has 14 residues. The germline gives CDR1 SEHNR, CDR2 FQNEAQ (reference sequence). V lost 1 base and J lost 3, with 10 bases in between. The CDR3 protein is CASSLDLGLYEQYF. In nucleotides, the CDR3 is TGTGCCAGCAGCTTAGACCTAGGACTCTACGAGCAGTACTTC. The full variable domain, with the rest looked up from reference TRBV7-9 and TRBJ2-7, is DTGVSQNPRHKITKRGQNVTFRCDPISEHNRLYWYRQTLGQGPEFLTYFQNEAQLEKSRLLSDRFSAERPKGSFSTLEIQRTEQGDSAMYLCASSLDLGLYEQYFGPGTRLTVT.

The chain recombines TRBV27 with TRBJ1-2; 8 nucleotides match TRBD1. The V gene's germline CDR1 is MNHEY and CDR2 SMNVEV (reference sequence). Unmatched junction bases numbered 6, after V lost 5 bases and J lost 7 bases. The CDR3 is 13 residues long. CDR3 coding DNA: TGTGCCAGCAGTCGTCAGGGGGCAGGTGGCTACACCTTC. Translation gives CASSRQGAGGYTF.

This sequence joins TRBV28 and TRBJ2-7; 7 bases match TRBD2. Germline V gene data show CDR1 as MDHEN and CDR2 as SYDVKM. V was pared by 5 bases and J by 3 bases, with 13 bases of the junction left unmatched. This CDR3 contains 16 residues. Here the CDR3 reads CASSPLRAGAIYEQYF. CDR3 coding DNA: TGTGCCAGCAGTCCACTTAGGGCGGGAGCTATCTACGAGCAGTACTTC.

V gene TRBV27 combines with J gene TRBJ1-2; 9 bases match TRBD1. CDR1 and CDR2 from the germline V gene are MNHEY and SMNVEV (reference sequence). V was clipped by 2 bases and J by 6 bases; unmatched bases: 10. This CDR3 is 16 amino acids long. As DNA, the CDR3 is TGTGCCAGCAGTTTACTCGGGACAGGGTCGCGGAATGGCTACACCTTC. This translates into CASSLLGTGSRNGYTF.

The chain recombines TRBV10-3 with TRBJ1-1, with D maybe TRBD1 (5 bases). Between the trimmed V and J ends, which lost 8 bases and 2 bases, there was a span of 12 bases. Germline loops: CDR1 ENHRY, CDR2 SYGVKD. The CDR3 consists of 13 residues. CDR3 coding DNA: TGTGCCATCGTTCAGGGAATTAACACTGAAGCTTTCTTT. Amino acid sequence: CAIVQGINTEAFF.

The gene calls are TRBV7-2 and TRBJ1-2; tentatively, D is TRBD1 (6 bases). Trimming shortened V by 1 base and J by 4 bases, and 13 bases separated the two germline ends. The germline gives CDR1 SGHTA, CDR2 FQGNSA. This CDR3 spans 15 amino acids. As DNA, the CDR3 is TGTGCCAGCAGCTTAGAATCGGACAGTCGCTATGGCTACACCTTC. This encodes CASSLESDSRYGYTF. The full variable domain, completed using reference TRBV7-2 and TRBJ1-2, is GAGVSQSPSNKVTEKGKDVELRCDPISGHTALYWYRQSLGQGLEFLIYFQGNSAPDKSGLPSDRFSAERTGGSVSTLTIQRTQQEDSAVYLCASSLESDSRYGYTFGSGTRLTVV.

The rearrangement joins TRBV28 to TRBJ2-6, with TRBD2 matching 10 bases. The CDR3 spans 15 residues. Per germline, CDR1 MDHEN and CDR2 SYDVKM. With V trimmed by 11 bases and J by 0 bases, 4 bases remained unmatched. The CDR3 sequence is CAGSSGGSGANVLTF. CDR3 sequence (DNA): TGTGCCGGCTCTAGCGGGGGCTCTGGGGCCAACGTCCTGACTTTC.

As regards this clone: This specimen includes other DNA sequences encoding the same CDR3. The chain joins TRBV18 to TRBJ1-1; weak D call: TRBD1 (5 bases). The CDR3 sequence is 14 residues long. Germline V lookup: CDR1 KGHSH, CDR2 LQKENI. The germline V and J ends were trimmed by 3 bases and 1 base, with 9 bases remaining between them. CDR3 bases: TGTGCCAGCTCACCGCGGGGGGGGAACACTGAAGCTTTCTTT. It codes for CASSPRGGNTEAFF. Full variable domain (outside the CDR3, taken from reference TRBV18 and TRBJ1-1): NAGVMQNPRHLVRRRGQEARLRCSPMKGHSHVYWYRQLPEEGLKFMVYLQKENIIDESGMPKERFSAEFPKEGPSILRIQQVVRGDSAAYFCASSPRGGNTEAFFGQGTRLTVV.

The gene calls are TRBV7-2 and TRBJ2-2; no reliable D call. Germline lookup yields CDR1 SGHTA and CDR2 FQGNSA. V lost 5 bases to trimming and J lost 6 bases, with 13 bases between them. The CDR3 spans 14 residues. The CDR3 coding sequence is TGTGCCAGCAGCCAGGTCGTCGTGGCCGGGGAGCTGTTTTTT. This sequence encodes CASSQVVVAGELFF.

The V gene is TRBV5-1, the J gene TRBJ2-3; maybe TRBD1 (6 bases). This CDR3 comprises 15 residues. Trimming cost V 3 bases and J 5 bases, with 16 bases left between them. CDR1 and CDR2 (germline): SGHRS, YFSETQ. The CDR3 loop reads CASSSQGSLGDTQYF. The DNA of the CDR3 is TGCGCCAGCAGCTCACAGGGTAGTCTAGGAGATACGCAGTATTTT.

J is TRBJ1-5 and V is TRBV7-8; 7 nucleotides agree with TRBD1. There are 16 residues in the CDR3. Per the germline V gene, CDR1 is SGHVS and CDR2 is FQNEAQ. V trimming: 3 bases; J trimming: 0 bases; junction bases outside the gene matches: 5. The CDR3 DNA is TGTGCCAGCAGCTTGACAGGGATATATAGCAATCAGCCCCAGCATTTT. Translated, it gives CASSLTGIYSNQPQHF.

CDR3 DNA: TGTGCCTGGGAACAGGTAACTGAGCAGTTCTTC. Translation gives CAWEQVTEQFF. The V gene is TRBV30, the J gene TRBJ2-1, with a possible D match to TRBD1 (5 bases). V lost 5 bases and J 9 bases, leaving 11 bases between the germline ends. CDR3 length: 11 amino acids. CDR1 is GTSNPN, CDR2 SVGIG, per germline (reference sequence).

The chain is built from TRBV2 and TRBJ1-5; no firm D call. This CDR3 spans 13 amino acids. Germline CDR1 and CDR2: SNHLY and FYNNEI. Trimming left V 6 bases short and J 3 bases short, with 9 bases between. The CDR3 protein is CASSSQANQPQHF. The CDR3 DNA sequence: TGTGCCAGCAGCAGTCAGGCCAATCAGCCCCAGCATTTT.

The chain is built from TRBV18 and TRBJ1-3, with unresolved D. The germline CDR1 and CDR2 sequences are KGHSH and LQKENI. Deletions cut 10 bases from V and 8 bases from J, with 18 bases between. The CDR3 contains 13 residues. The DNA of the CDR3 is TGTGCCACTACCCGGTCGGTCGCGGACACCATATATTTT. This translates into CATTRSVADTIYF.

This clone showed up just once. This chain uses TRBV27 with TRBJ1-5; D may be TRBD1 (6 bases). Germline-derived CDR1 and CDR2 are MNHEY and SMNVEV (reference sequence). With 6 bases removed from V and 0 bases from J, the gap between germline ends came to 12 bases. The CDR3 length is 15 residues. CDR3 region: CASSPDSYSNQPQHF. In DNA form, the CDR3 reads TGTGCCAGCAGCCCGGACAGCTATAGCAATCAGCCCCAGCATTTT.

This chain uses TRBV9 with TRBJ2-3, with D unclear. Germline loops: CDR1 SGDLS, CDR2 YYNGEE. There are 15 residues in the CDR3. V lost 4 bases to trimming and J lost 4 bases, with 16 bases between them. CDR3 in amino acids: CASSPVVVRSDTQYF. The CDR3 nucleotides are TGTGCCAGCAGCCCCGTCGTGGTCCGGTCAGATACGCAGTATTTT.

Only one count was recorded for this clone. CDR3 sequence: CASSQGSRRDTQYF. As DNA, the CDR3 is TGTGCCAGCAGCCAGGGCAGTCGAAGAGATACGCAGTATTTT. The rearrangement joins TRBV14 to TRBJ2-3; D call uncertain. V was trimmed by 3 bases and J by 5 bases, leaving 12 bases between them. This CDR3 has 14 amino acids. Germline loops: CDR1 SGHDN, CDR2 FVKESK. Combining the CDR3 with reference TRBV14 and TRBJ2-3 gives the whole variable domain EAGVTQFPSHSVIEKGQTVTLRCDPISGHDNLYWYRRVMGKEIKFLLHFVKESKQDESGMPNNRFLAERTGGTYSTLKVQPAELEDSGVYFCASSQGSRRDTQYFGPGTRLTVL.

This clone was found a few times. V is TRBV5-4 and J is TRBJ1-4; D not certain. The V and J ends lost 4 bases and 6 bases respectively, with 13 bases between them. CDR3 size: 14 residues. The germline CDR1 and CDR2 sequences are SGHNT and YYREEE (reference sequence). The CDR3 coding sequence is TGTGCCAGCAGCCCCTCAACGCGGGATGAAAAACTGTTTTTT. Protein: CASSPSTRDEKLFF. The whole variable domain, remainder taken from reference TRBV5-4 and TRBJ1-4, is ETGVTQSPTHLIKTRGQQVTLRCSSQSGHNTVSWYQQALGQGPQFIFQYYREEENGRGNFPPRFSGLQFPNYSSELNVNALELDDSALYLCASSPSTRDEKLFFGSGTQLSVL.

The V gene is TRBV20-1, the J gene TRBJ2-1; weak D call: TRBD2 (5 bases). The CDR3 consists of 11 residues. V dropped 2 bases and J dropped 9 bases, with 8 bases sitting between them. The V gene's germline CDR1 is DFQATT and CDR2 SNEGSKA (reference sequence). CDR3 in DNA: TGCAGTGCTAGACGGGAAACTGAGCAGTTCTTC. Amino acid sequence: CSARRETEQFF.